Listed here are 18 T cell receptor beta chains from one sample, sequenced in a study of CD8 T cells in ankylosing spondylitis. MiXCR, run by TCRdb on the 5' RACE reads, gives a single entry per CDR3 protein. The sample consists of under 300,000 distinct CDR3 sequences, approximately 12% of them appearing once. Source material: blood, either unsorted or a sorted T cell fraction (not recorded which). Receptors were obtained from a male donor with ankylosing spondylitis or in good health (not recorded which).

The genes are TRBV3-1 and TRBJ2-1, with D possibly being TRBD1 (6 bases). The V end lost 6 bases, the J end lost 8 bases, and 11 bases lay between the germline ends. This CDR3 has 12 residues. CDR1 and CDR2 (germline): LGHDT, YNNKEL (reference sequence). The CDR3 nucleotides read TGTGCCAGCAGGAAACCAGGGGATGAGCAGTTCTTC. Translation gives CASRKPGDEQFF.

The J gene is TRBJ1-4, the V gene TRBV6-1, with D perhaps TRBD1 (6 bases). Germline V gene lookup returns CDR1 MNHNS and CDR2 SASEGT. V was pared by 9 bases and J by 0 bases, with 11 bases between. CDR3 length: 14 residues. In DNA, the CDR3 is TGTGCCAGAGGGGAGGGGGCAACTAATGAAAAACTGTTTTTT. It codes for CARGEGATNEKLFF.

This chain connects TRBV6-8 to TRBJ2-7; perhaps TRBD1 as D (5 bases). This CDR3 is 12 amino acids long. The germline CDR1 and CDR2 sequences are MNHGY and SAAAGT. The V and J ends lost 7 bases and 5 bases respectively, with 12 bases between them. The CDR3 coding sequence is TGTGCCAGCATCAGACTGGGGCACGAGCAGTACTTC. Protein product: CASIRLGHEQYF.

This clonotype has a handful of counts. The chain is built from TRBV5-1 and TRBJ2-2, with 7 positions matching TRBD2. CDR3 length equals 17 residues. J was trimmed by 4 bases and V by 5 bases; bases with no gene match: 14. CDR1 and CDR2 (germline): SGHRS, YFSETQ. The CDR3 DNA sequence: TGCGCCAGCAGTACGAGGCGGGAGAAATGGTTCACCGGGGAGCTGTTTTTT. Protein product: CASSTRREKWFTGELFF.

This clonotype appeared many times. The gene calls are TRBV6-2 or TRBV6-3 and TRBJ2-7, with 11 nucleotides matching TRBD2. Per germline, CDR1 MNHEY and CDR2 SVGEGT. V shed 5 bases, J shed 4 bases, and the junction held 7 bases outside the gene matches. This CDR3 comprises 15 residues. CDR3 in amino acids: CASSDPGLADYEQYF. The CDR3 coding sequence is TGTGCCAGCAGTGATCCGGGACTAGCGGATTACGAGCAGTACTTC.

The chain uses TRBV29-1 and TRBJ2-7; D not certain. The CDR3 has 13 amino acids. Germline V gene sequence: CDR1 SQVTM, CDR2 ANQGSEA. Trimming removed 2 bases from V and 2 bases from J, with 10 bases in between. CDR3 residues: CSVERLNTYEQYF. In DNA, the CDR3 is TGCAGCGTTGAAAGACTGAACACCTACGAGCAGTACTTC.

The chain carries TRBV20-1 and TRBJ2-3; TRBD2 is a possible D gene (5 bases). Trimming left V 1 base short and J 3 bases short, with 11 bases between. CDR3 length equals 14 residues. Germline CDR1 reads DFQATT; CDR2 reads SNEGSKA (reference sequence). The CDR3 DNA sequence: TGCAGTGCTAGAGGAGGGATTCGGACAGATACGCAGTATTTT. Translation gives CSARGGIRTDTQYF.

This clonotype was seen many times. CDR3 amino acids: CASRLQVLRNEQFF. The CDR3 DNA is TGTGCCAGCCGCCTTCAGGTCCTACGCAATGAGCAGTTCTTC. The J gene is TRBJ2-1, the V gene TRBV7-8, with no clear D. Germline CDR1 is SGHVS and CDR2 is FQNEAQ. This CDR3 has 14 amino acids. V was pared by 8 bases and J by 6 bases, with 17 bases between.

This clonotype was counted at least ten times. The chain links TRBV12-3 or TRBV12-4 to TRBJ1-1; D is uncertain. The length of the CDR3 is 14 residues. Trimming left V 4 bases short and J 4 bases short, with 13 bases between. In DNA form, the CDR3 reads TGTGCCAGCAGTTCCGGAGGGTCGGGCACTGAAGCTTTCTTT. Its protein is CASSSGGSGTEAFF.

This clonotype has a count of ten or more. The rearrangement links TRBV24-1 to TRBJ1-2, with 9 positions matching TRBD1. Germline loops: CDR1 KGHDR, CDR2 SFDVKD. With 3 bases clipped from V and 4 bases from J, the junction kept 5 bases outside the gene matches. The length of the CDR3 is 15 residues. The chain's CDR3 is CATSDGQGSAYGYTF. CDR3 bases: TGTGCCACCAGTGATGGACAGGGGTCGGCCTATGGCTACACCTTC.

About this clonotype itself: A single base separates this from a much larger clone, so it may be a read error. The chain uses TRBV10-3 and TRBJ1-1; TRBD1 is a possible D gene (5 bases). Between the trimmed V and J ends, which lost 8 bases and 9 bases, there was a span of 13 bases. The CDR3 has 11 residues. The germline V gene has CDR1 ENHRY and CDR2 SYGVKD. CDR3 nucleotide sequence: TGTGCCATCGGAGGCAGGGCTAAAGCTTTCTTT. Amino acids: CAIGGRAKAFF.

There are many counts of this clonotype. The V gene is TRBV6-1, the J gene TRBJ2-1; 8 positions match TRBD1. The CDR3 spans 16 residues. Germline lookup yields CDR1 MNHNS and CDR2 SASEGT. Trimming took 7 bases from V and 6 from J; bases not matched to a gene: 14. CDR3 DNA: TGTGCCAGCACTCCCAACCCGGGACAGGCCTTCAATGAGCAGTTCTTC. As protein: CASTPNPGQAFNEQFF.

This clonotype came up many times. The chain uses TRBV6-1 and TRBJ1-2; D is possibly TRBD1 (5 bases). The CDR3 runs to 13 residues. The germline gives CDR1 MNHNS, CDR2 SASEGT. Trimming took 6 bases from V and 4 from J, leaving 12 bases between them. The CDR3: CASRPGTGYGYTF. Written as DNA, the CDR3 is TGTGCCAGCAGGCCCGGGACGGGCTATGGCTACACCTTC.

The chain has TRBV20-1 and TRBJ1-2; D is unresolved. The V gene's germline CDR1 is DFQATT and CDR2 SNEGSKA (reference sequence). V gave up 0 bases and J gave up 0 bases, with 11 bases separating them. The CDR3 loop spans 15 amino acids. In DNA form, the CDR3 reads TGCAGTGCTAGAGATGTCCAGCACGCTAACTATGGCTACACCTTC. Translation gives CSARDVQHANYGYTF.

This clonotype has ten or more counts. The CDR3 region is CASSQETGRDYNEQFF. For the CDR3, the DNA is TGTGCCAGCAGCCAAGAAACGGGAAGGGACTACAATGAGCAGTTCTTC. This chain uses TRBV3-1 with TRBJ2-1; TRBD2 might be the D (5 bases). The CDR3 has 16 residues. Germline assignment: CDR1 LGHDT and CDR2 YNNKEL (reference sequence). V lost 0 bases and J lost 3, with 12 bases in between.

This chain joins TRBV25-1 and TRBJ1-1; 8 nucleotides line up with TRBD1. V was clipped by 5 bases and J by 5 bases; unmatched bases: 16. The length of the CDR3 is 17 residues. Germline V gene lookup returns CDR1 MGHDK and CDR2 SYGVNS. CDR3 DNA: TGTGCCAGCAGTACCATCCTCCGGGGCAGGGGGCGGACTGAAGCTTTCTTT. This gives the protein CASSTILRGRGRTEAFF.

The chain uses TRBV20-1 and TRBJ2-5, with TRBD1 matching 9 bases. The CDR3 covers 13 residues. With 4 bases clipped from V and 3 bases from J, the junction kept 3 bases outside the gene matches. Germline V CDR1 and CDR2: DFQATT, SNEGSKA (reference sequence). CDR3 nucleotides: TGCAGTGCTATCCGGGACAGGGAAGAGACCCAGTACTTC. Protein: CSAIRDREETQYF.

This clonotype was observed a handful of times. The chain couples TRBV18 to TRBJ2-1; TRBD1 might be the D (5 bases). This CDR3 has 14 residues. Trimming pared 6 bases from V and 4 bases from J, leaving 13 bases between. Germline CDR1 reads KGHSH; CDR2 reads LQKENI. As DNA, the CDR3 is TGTGCCAGCTCCCAGGGCCCAGGGTACAATGAGCAGTTCTTC. It specifies CASSQGPGYNEQFF.